The source of this T cell receptor (beta chain) is a study of cytomegalovirus exposure and HLA in healthy donors. Study-level findings and limits: As was reported, the classifier diagnosed cytomegalovirus status with high specificity and sensitivity.

Clones were read by immunoSEQ multiplex PCR, and TCRdb kept only the in-frame ones, dropping some. The table lists tens of thousands of clones, around 95% of them singletons. Concerning this clone: Its antigen is not identified.

The CDR3 length is 14 residues. V shed 6 bases, J shed 4 bases, and the junction held 5 bases outside the gene matches. The germline CDR1 and CDR2 sequences are MDHEN and SYDVKM. The chain combines TRBV28 with TRBJ2-5, with 10 bases matching TRBD1. The TCR was taken from a woman under 30 in good health and CMV-seronegative. The sample comprised PBMCs. CDR3 in amino acids: CASRRGQGVETQYF. DNA of the CDR3: TGTGCCAGCAGACGCGGACAGGGGGTAGAGACCCAGTACTTC. The full variable domain, with the rest looked up from reference TRBV28 and TRBJ2-5, is DVKVTQSSRYLVKRTGEKVFLECVQDMDHENMFWYRQDPGLGLRLIYFSYDVKMKEKGDIPEGYSVSREKKERFSLILESASTNQTSMYLCASRRGQGVETQYFGPGTRLLVL.